The T cell receptor beta chain under discussion was sequenced for a study of T-cell reconstitution after alpha-beta-depleted transplantation in children. It was with unique molecular identifiers that the TCRbeta library was prepared. Each CDR3 protein gets one entry after TCRdb re-called the PCR reads with MiXCR. In the table there are about 980,000 distinct CDR3 sequences, around 30% of which are singletons. Comment on this clonotype: Its target is unknown.

Trimming cost V 3 bases and J 4 bases, with 13 bases left between them. CDR1 and CDR2 from the germline V gene are DFQATT and SNEGSKA (reference sequence). The CDR3 has 14 residues. Findings and caveats of the study: Several hundred expanded graft clones reportedly gave rise to the alpha-beta T cells present about two months after transplant.

The sample consisted of PBMCs, mostly from graft donor cells, taken 360 days after TCRalphabeta/CD19-depleted stem cell transplant. This chain links TRBV20-1 with TRBJ2-1; tentative D call: TRBD2 (5 bases). This sequence was found in a boy under two years old who had a stem cell transplant for SCID, so the T cells may come from the graft donor. The CDR3 coding sequence is TGCAGTGCTAGCAGCCTGAGGGCTTACAATGAGCAGTTCTTC. As protein: CSASSLRAYNEQFF.